The T cell receptor (beta chain) under discussion was sequenced for a study of blood T cell repertoires in COVID-19. Assay: immunoSEQ multiplex PCR; the TCRdb copy retains only in-frame clones and omits some. The sample comprises about 200,000 clones, around 86% of which are singletons, and 5.2% rests with the top ten. Patients in Seattle were enrolled during active infection, then followed longitudinally. CDR1 is SNHLY and CDR2 is FYNNEI in the germline V gene. This CDR3 comprises 13 residues. The V and J ends lost 8 bases and 7 bases respectively, with 15 bases between them. Input material: peripheral blood. The chain carries TRBV2 and TRBJ1-5; a possible D gene is TRBD1 (6 bases). This receptor was taken from a woman in her 70s with COVID-19, enrolled during active disease. The CDR3 region has the DNA TGTGCCAGCTGCCCGGGGACAAACCAGCCCCAGCATTTT. It encodes CASCPGTNQPQHF.